This passage covers 5 T cell receptor beta chains from one sample sequenced in a study of blood T cells in healthy people across ages. The use of a sample-barcoded 5' primer and a J-beta primer mix characterized a second PCR of roughly 6 to 11 cycles. TCRdb redid the calling of the 5' RACE reads with MiXCR, one entry per CDR3 protein. Altogether 1.4 million or so distinct CDR3 sequences are present, 42% being singletons, with the ten largest covering about 4.1%. Sequencing was carried out using blood. These receptors were obtained from a woman younger than 35 in good health.

This clonotype was seen a single time. Germline is not matched at one junction end, which may reflect a read error. This chain joins TRBV6-1 and TRBJ2-1; TRBD2 matches at 11 bases. Germline CDR1 is MNHNS and CDR2 is SASEGT. The CDR3 spans 16 residues. The CDR3 protein is CASSEASGGAYNEHFF. CDR3 nucleotides: TGTGCCAGCAGTGAAGCTAGCGGGGGGGCCTACAATGAGCATTTCTTC.

The CDR3 nucleotides are TGTGCCACCAGTGATTTTGGTCCCGGAGGGACAGGTGCCAATGAGCAGTTCTTC. Residues: CATSDFGPGGTGANEQFF. The chain carries TRBV24-1 and TRBJ2-1; 8 bases map to TRBD1. Trimming at V came to 1 base and at J to 6 bases, leaving 13 bases not matched to a gene. The CDR3 length is 18 residues. Germline lookup yields CDR1 KGHDR and CDR2 SFDVKD.

As regards this clonotype: One end of the junction varies from germline; a read error may be responsible. The CDR3 region is CGQTGLGNTEVFF. The CDR3 region has the DNA TGCGGACAAACGGGTCTGGGGAACACTGAAGTTTTCTTT. This chain connects TRBV20-1 to TRBJ1-1; perhaps TRBD1 as D (5 bases). This CDR3 has 13 amino acids. Per the germline V gene, CDR1 is DFQATT and CDR2 is SNEGSKA (reference sequence).

Comments on this clonotype: The junction shows a germline mismatch at one end, possibly a read error. This sequence joins TRBV25-1 and TRBJ1-1; D gene ambiguous. This CDR3 has 14 residues. Per germline, CDR1 MGHDK and CDR2 SYGVNS. In DNA form, the CDR3 reads TGTGCCTGCAGTGAAGAGAAAGGGAGGACTGAAGCTTTCTTT. Its translation: CACSEEKGRTEAFF.

The V gene is TRBV10-3, the J gene TRBJ1-1, with 10 bases aligning to TRBD1. Germline V gives CDR1 ENHRY, CDR2 SYGVKD. J lost 3 bases, V lost 4 bases, and 14 bases had no gene match. This CDR3 has 18 amino acids. The CDR3 nucleotides are TGTGCCATCAGTGGTTTTGGGACAGGGGACTTTCGGGACACTGAAGCTTTCTTT. Its protein product is CAISGFGTGDFRDTEAFF.